The 26 T cell receptor beta chains below all came from one sample that was sequenced in a study of T cell repertoires in cytomegalovirus infection. Each CDR3 protein gets one entry after TCRdb re-called the reads with MiXCR. This sample carries approximately 250,000 distinct CDR3 sequences, about 12% of them seen once, and the ten largest clones take 1.5% to 2%. Sequenced input: PBMCs. These receptors were taken from a human donor in good health (CMV status not recorded). Some clones in this sample may be carry-over from other donors' samples.

This clonotype has a count of ten or more. The V gene is TRBV7-2, the J gene TRBJ2-7; 7 bases fit TRBD1. Germline values: CDR1 SGHTA, CDR2 FQGNSA. The J segment lost 3 bases and the V segment lost 5 bases, leaving 7 bases of the junction unmatched. The length of the CDR3 is 14 residues. For the CDR3, the DNA is TGTGCCAGCAGCCGTGGACAGGTAGACTACGAGCAGTACTTC. It yields the protein CASSRGQVDYEQYF.

This clonotype was counted many times. The rearrangement links TRBV29-1 to TRBJ1-1; perhaps TRBD1 as D (5 bases). Per the germline V gene, CDR1 is SQVTM and CDR2 is ANQGSEA. V was pared by 8 bases and J by 0 bases, with 13 bases between. CDR3 length equals 13 residues. The CDR3 here is CSSLGRLNTEAFF. Here the CDR3 DNA reads TGCAGCTCCCTGGGACGGCTGAACACTGAAGCTTTCTTT.

In its sample, this clonotype was seen many times. The chain uses TRBV6-5 and TRBJ2-2; a weak D match, TRBD2 (5 bases). CDR1 is MNHEY and CDR2 is SVGAGI in the germline V gene. Trimming shortened V by 2 bases and J by 5 bases, and 15 bases separated the two germline ends. This CDR3 contains 16 residues. CDR3 sequence reads: CASSYGRGPGTGELFF. The CDR3 nucleotides read TGTGCCAGCAGTTACGGGCGTGGACCGGGGACCGGGGAGCTGTTTTTT.

In this sample, this clonotype turned up a few times. The chain combines TRBV4-3 with TRBJ1-5, with TRBD1 matching 9 bases. V lost 0 bases and J lost 4; bases outside the gene matches: 4. The CDR3 runs to 16 residues. Germline CDR1 reads LGHNA; CDR2 reads YSLEER. The CDR3 loop reads CASSQDRTGDNQPQHF. The CDR3 nucleotides are TGCGCCAGCAGCCAAGATCGGACAGGGGATAATCAGCCCCAGCATTTT.

The sample holds a few counts of this clonotype. The rearrangement uses TRBV20-1 and TRBJ1-5; D not certain. The germline V gene encodes CDR1 DFQATT and CDR2 SNEGSKA (reference sequence). V dropped 6 bases and J dropped 7 bases, with 13 bases sitting between them. The CDR3 spans 12 residues. This CDR3 is CSAPEVGQPQHF. The DNA of the CDR3 is TGCAGTGCCCCTGAAGTCGGACAGCCCCAGCATTTT.

This clonotype was seen many times. The chain uses TRBV7-2 and TRBJ2-2; TRBD2 agrees at 7 bases. The CDR3 is 15 amino acids. Germline V lookup: CDR1 SGHTA, CDR2 FQGNSA. Losses at the gene ends were 6 bases for V and 6 bases for J; bases not matched to a gene: 10. CDR3 DNA sequence: TGTGCCAGCAGTCACCCTAGCGGCGGGCCCGGGGAGCTGTTTTTT. This encodes CASSHPSGGPGELFF.

This chain links TRBV3-1 with TRBJ1-4; 8 bases fit TRBD1. The V and J ends lost 4 bases and 2 bases, in that order; junction bases with no gene match: 3. This CDR3 has 15 residues. Germline CDR1 is LGHDT and CDR2 is YNNKEL (reference sequence). The CDR3 DNA reads as TGTGCCAGCAGCCCAAACAGGGGGACTAATGAAAAACTGTTTTTT. Encoded protein: CASSPNRGTNEKLFF.

V usage is TRBV29-1 and J usage is TRBJ1-6; TRBD1 matches 9 bases. Germline CDR1 and CDR2: SQVTM and ANQGSEA. The trim removed 6 bases at V and 8 bases at J, leaving 5 bases unmatched. The CDR3 is 13 residues long. Written as DNA, the CDR3 is TGCAGCGTAAGGGACAGGGATTATTCACCCCTCCACTTT. Amino acids: CSVRDRDYSPLHF.

This clonotype was recorded many times. V gene TRBV7-2 combines with J gene TRBJ2-7; TRBD1 aligns across 8 bases. The CDR3 length is 14 residues. Germline assignment: CDR1 SGHTA and CDR2 FQGNSA. The trim removed 5 bases at V and 2 bases at J, leaving 5 bases unmatched. CDR3: CASSTDRGPYEQYF. The CDR3 nucleotides are TGTGCCAGCAGCACTGACAGGGGACCCTACGAGCAGTACTTC.

V gene TRBV27 combines with J gene TRBJ2-7, with a tentative D call TRBD1 (5 bases). From germline, CDR1 is MNHEY and CDR2 SMNVEV (reference sequence). The length of the CDR3 is 14 residues. Trimming left V 7 bases short and J 3 bases short, with 16 bases between. Here the CDR3 reads CASTERWGVYEQYF. The CDR3, as DNA: TGTGCCAGCACCGAAAGGTGGGGCGTCTACGAGCAGTACTTC.

This clonotype was observed at least ten times. The rearrangement joins TRBV7-2 to TRBJ2-7; the match to TRBD2 covers 10 bases. The junction had 10 bases not matched to a gene; V was cut back by 1 base and J by 4 bases. Per germline, CDR1 SGHTA and CDR2 FQGNSA. The CDR3 has 17 residues. The CDR3 loop reads CASSLEASGSVLYEQYF. In nucleotides, the CDR3 is TGTGCCAGCAGCTTAGAGGCTAGCGGGAGTGTGCTATACGAGCAGTACTTC.

This clonotype appeared many times. This rearrangement joins TRBV4-3 to TRBJ1-1; D might be TRBD1 (6 bases). Trimming took 2 bases from V and 3 from J, leaving 10 bases between them. Germline loops: CDR1 LGHNA, CDR2 YSLEER. The CDR3 covers 14 residues. DNA for the CDR3: TGCGCCAGCAGCCAAAAACAGGGATACACTGAAGCTTTCTTT. Translating gives CASSQKQGYTEAFF.

This clonotype was seen a handful of times. The chain carries TRBV3-1 and TRBJ1-4; TRBD1 might be the D (5 bases). This CDR3 contains 15 residues. CDR1 LGHDT and CDR2 YNNKEL come from the germline V gene (reference sequence). The V gene lost 6 bases and the J gene lost 14 bases, with 25 bases spanning the gap. The CDR3 loop reads CASSPTGTPSEGLFF. The CDR3 bases are TGTGCCAGCAGTCCAACCGGGACCCCGAGCGAGGGGCTGTTTTTT.

This clonotype was observed many times. The chain recombines TRBV7-2 with TRBJ1-5, with 9 bases lining up with TRBD1. V was clipped by 2 bases and J by 3 bases; unmatched bases: 5. Germline values: CDR1 SGHTA, CDR2 FQGNSA. There are 16 residues in the CDR3. For the CDR3, the DNA is TGTGCCAGCAGCTTATATCGGACAGGGGTCAATCAGCCCCAGCATTTT. This sequence encodes CASSLYRTGVNQPQHF.

This clonotype was found a few times. V and J are TRBV6-5 and TRBJ2-5; D is ambiguous. Germline V lookup: CDR1 MNHEY, CDR2 SVGAGI. The CDR3 consists of 15 residues. V shed 0 bases and J shed 5 bases, with 13 bases lying between them. CDR3 coding DNA: TGTGCCAGCAGTTACTCGAGTACGGTCCGGGAGACCCAGTACTTC. The encoded protein is CASSYSSTVRETQYF.

This clonotype was counted between two and nine times. This rearrangement joins TRBV7-3 to TRBJ1-1, with TRBD1 as a possible D gene (5 bases). This CDR3 spans 15 amino acids. The V end lost 2 bases, the J end lost 1 base, and 11 bases lay between the germline ends. Germline CDR1 is SGHTA and CDR2 is FQGTGA. The chain's CDR3 is CASSLSPRGNTEAFF. The CDR3 nucleotides are TGTGCCAGCAGCTTATCGCCGAGGGGGAACACTGAAGCTTTCTTT.

At least ten counts were recorded for this clonotype. V is TRBV20-1 and J is TRBJ1-5; the D is unclear. Trimming cost V 5 bases and J 6 bases, with 5 bases left between them. This CDR3 region has 10 residues. Germline assignment: CDR1 DFQATT and CDR2 SNEGSKA (reference sequence). CDR3 DNA: TGCAGTGCTCCCCCTCAGCCCCAGCATTTT. Protein product: CSAPPQPQHF.

The chain is built from TRBV2 and TRBJ2-7, with 7 bases lining up with TRBD2. V lost 7 bases to trimming and J lost 0 bases; unmatched junction nucleotides: 6. The CDR3 loop spans 14 amino acids. Germline CDR1 SNHLY, CDR2 FYNNEI. The CDR3 is CASKRDYPSYEQYF. The DNA of the CDR3 is TGTGCCAGCAAGCGGGACTACCCCTCCTACGAGCAGTACTTC.

This clonotype was counted many times. This chain uses TRBV7-2 with TRBJ2-7; D may match TRBD1 or TRBD2 (5 bases each). There are 13 residues in the CDR3. The germline CDR1 and CDR2 sequences are SGHTA and FQGNSA. Between the trimmed V and J ends, which lost 2 bases and 2 bases, there was a span of 7 bases. The CDR3 protein is CASSLRGPYEQYF. The CDR3 DNA is TGTGCCAGCAGCTTACGGGGACCCTACGAGCAGTACTTC. Full variable domain (remainder filled in from reference TRBV7-2 and TRBJ2-7): GAGVSQSPSNKVTEKGKDVELRCDPISGHTALYWYRQSLGQGLEFLIYFQGNSAPDKSGLPSDRFSAERTGGSVSTLTIQRTQQEDSAVYLCASSLRGPYEQYFGPGTRLTVT.

This clonotype was seen at least ten times. This CDR3 reads CASRRVGRYTIEAFF. DNA of the CDR3: TGTGCCAGCAGAAGGGTGGGCAGATATACAATTGAAGCTTTCTTT. The chain links TRBV7-2 to TRBJ1-1; D uncertain. CDR1 is SGHTA and CDR2 is FQGNSA in the germline V gene. The CDR3 consists of 15 residues. Trimming removed 6 bases at V and 7 bases at J, with 21 bases between.

This clonotype was detected a few times. The DNA for the CDR3 is TGCAGCGTTGAAGATGGGGCAGGGTTCTCTGGAAACACCATATATTTT. Translation gives CSVEDGAGFSGNTIYF. V gene TRBV29-1 combines with J gene TRBJ1-3; TRBD1 might be the D (5 bases). CDR1 is SQVTM and CDR2 is ANQGSEA in the germline V gene. V was clipped by 0 bases and J by 0 bases, with 12 bases between them. The CDR3 sequence is 16 residues long.

This clonotype came up a few times. The rearrangement links TRBV6-2 or TRBV6-3 to TRBJ1-5; possibly TRBD1 for D (6 bases). Germline V CDR1 and CDR2: MNHEY, SVGEGT. The ends were cut back, 2 bases at V and 9 bases at J, with 14 bases in the middle. This CDR3 region has 14 residues. CDR3 in DNA: TGTGCCAGCAGTTACCCAGGACAGAATAGGCCCCAGCATTTT. Amino acids: CASSYPGQNRPQHF.

The chain has TRBV9 and TRBJ2-5, with 8 bases matching TRBD2. The CDR3 is 16 amino acids. The trim removed 4 bases at V and 1 base at J, leaving 9 bases unmatched. Per germline, CDR1 SGDLS and CDR2 YYNGEE. The CDR3 nucleotides are TGTGCCAGCAGCCCCACAAAGCGGGAGAGCCAAGAGACCCAGTACTTC. Translated: CASSPTKRESQETQYF.

This clonotype was seen a few times. V and J are TRBV29-1 and TRBJ2-7; 8 bases agree with TRBD2. CDR1 is SQVTM and CDR2 is ANQGSEA in the germline V gene. CDR3 length equals 14 residues. The trim removed 5 bases at V and 0 bases at J, leaving 6 bases unmatched. Here the CDR3 DNA reads TGCAGCGTTCTAGTAGCGGGAAACTCCTACGAGCAGTACTTC. This gives the protein CSVLVAGNSYEQYF.

This clonotype has at least ten counts. The chain joins TRBV11-2 to TRBJ2-7; 7 bases agree with TRBD1. The germline gives CDR1 SGHAT, CDR2 FQNNGV. The ends lost 0 bases at V and 4 bases at J; junction bases unmatched: 12. There are 17 residues in the CDR3. CDR3 nucleotide sequence: TGTGCCAGCAGCTTAGATTCATCGATGACAGGGAGTTACGAGCAGTACTTC. Residues: CASSLDSSMTGSYEQYF. The whole variable domain, filled in from reference TRBV11-2 and TRBJ2-7, reads EAGVAQSPRYKIIEKRQSVAFWCNPISGHATLYWYQQILGQGPKLLIQFQNNGVVDDSQLPKDRFSAERLKGVDSTLKIQPAKLEDSAVYLCASSLDSSMTGSYEQYFGPGTRLTVT.

The chain combines TRBV2 with TRBJ2-2; 7 bases align to TRBD1. Trimming took 3 bases from V and 5 from J; bases not matched to a gene: 6. CDR1 SNHLY and CDR2 FYNNEI come from the germline V gene. The CDR3 length is 15 residues. The CDR3 region is CASSEVTGWTGELFF. In nucleotides, the CDR3 is TGTGCCAGCAGTGAGGTGACAGGGTGGACCGGGGAGCTGTTTTTT.